A single sample is the source of the 32 T cell receptor beta chains below, sequenced in a study of T cell responses to AZD1222 COVID-19 vaccine. The method was immunoSEQ multiplex PCR; TCRdb's version includes in-frame clones alone and lacks a portion of them. The repertoire has over 130,000 clones, around nine tenths of them found once; the top ten carry about 4.1%. The sample was peripheral blood, taken 28 days after the second AZD1222 dose. Receptors were obtained from an adult who received the AZD1222 COVID-19 vaccine.

This clone has a single count. V and J are TRBV7-2 and TRBJ1-2; D is ambiguous. The CDR3 has 13 amino acids. Germline assignment: CDR1 SGHTA and CDR2 FQGNSA. The V end was cut by 2 bases, the J end by 3 bases, with 7 bases between. CDR3 DNA sequence: TGTGCCAGCAGCTTATTGGCCGACTATGGCTACACCTTC. This sequence encodes CASSLLADYGYTF.

In this sample, this clone turned up a few times. In nucleotides, the CDR3 is TGTGCCAGCACCAACGGGGGGCTAAAGACCCAGTACTTC. Translating gives CASTNGGLKTQYF. The chain has TRBV6-5 and TRBJ2-5, with TRBD2 as a possible D gene (7 bases). Trimming cost V 7 bases and J 6 bases, with 15 bases left between them. The length of the CDR3 is 13 residues. In germline, CDR1 is MNHEY, CDR2 SVGAGI.

The chain joins TRBV15 to TRBJ2-1; unclear D gene. The CDR3 has 13 amino acids. V was clipped by 3 bases and J by 9 bases, with 12 bases between them. Germline CDR1 reads LNHNV; CDR2 reads YYDKDF (reference sequence). The CDR3 DNA is TGTGCCACCAGCAGGGTGGTTGATGGTGAGCAGTTCTTC. Amino acids: CATSRVVDGEQFF.

The chain carries TRBV28 and TRBJ1-1; D is ambiguous. Germline V gives CDR1 MDHEN, CDR2 SYDVKM. Trimming removed 3 bases from V and 1 base from J, with 15 bases in between. CDR3 size: 16 residues. The CDR3 nucleotides read TGTGCCAGCAGTTTGAGTTGGCCCAACGAGAACACTGAAGCTTTCTTT. Translation: CASSLSWPNENTEAFF.

CDR3 DNA sequence: TGTGCCAGCAGTCATGGTATCCTAAGATCGAACACTGAAGCTTTCTTT. Protein: CASSHGILRSNTEAFF. V is TRBV5-6 and J is TRBJ1-1; D remains unclear. The CDR3 totals 16 residues. Trimming cost V 5 bases and J 1 base, with 18 bases left between them. Germline assignment: CDR1 SGHDT and CDR2 YYEEEE.

This chain links TRBV6-5 with TRBJ2-7, with D maybe TRBD2 (6 bases). Germline CDR1 reads MNHEY; CDR2 reads SVGAGI. The V and J ends lost 3 bases and 4 bases respectively, with 16 bases between them. The CDR3 loop spans 15 amino acids. The DNA of the CDR3 is TGTGCCAGCAGTTATTACCAGGAGGGTGGTTACGAGCAGTACTTC. It encodes CASSYYQEGGYEQYF.

The V gene is TRBV19, the J gene TRBJ2-1; 8 positions match TRBD2. The CDR3 covers 17 residues. V gave up 9 bases and J gave up 0 bases; unmatched junction bases: 13. The V gene's germline CDR1 is LNHDA and CDR2 SQIVND (reference sequence). The CDR3 here is CASGGDIALSSYNEQFF. The DNA of the CDR3 is TGTGCCAGCGGGGGGGATATAGCGCTTAGCTCCTACAATGAGCAGTTCTTC.

This chain connects TRBV7-2 to TRBJ2-5, with D perhaps TRBD1 (6 bases). CDR1 is SGHTA and CDR2 is FQGNSA in the germline V gene. The germline V and J ends were trimmed by 0 bases and 3 bases, with 14 bases remaining between them. This CDR3 contains 16 residues. Here the CDR3 reads CASSLARGTPKETQYF. Written as DNA, the CDR3 is TGTGCCAGCAGCTTAGCAAGGGGGACGCCAAAAGAGACCCAGTACTTC.

The chain recombines TRBV4-2 with TRBJ1-1; 11 positions match TRBD1. The CDR3 sequence is 16 residues long. Germline V gene data show CDR1 as LGHNA and CDR2 as YNFKEQ. The J segment lost 1 base and the V segment lost 4 bases, leaving 5 bases of the junction unmatched. The CDR3 sequence: CASSRGTGGSNTEAFF. CDR3 nucleotide sequence: TGTGCCAGCAGCCGAGGGACAGGGGGGTCGAACACTGAAGCTTTCTTT.

This chain links TRBV3-1 (or the pseudogene TRBV3-2) with TRBJ2-3; 9 bases fit TRBD2. This CDR3 spans 14 amino acids. Germline V gene data show CDR1 as LGHDT and CDR2 as YNNKEL (reference sequence). V trimming: 4 bases; J trimming: 4 bases; junction bases outside the gene matches: 3. The CDR3 DNA is TGTGCCAGCAGCCCGACTAGCGGAGCAGATACGCAGTATTTT. Translating gives CASSPTSGADTQYF.

The rearrangement joins TRBV7-9 to TRBJ1-4; D remains unclear. Trimming took off 3 bases at V and 3 bases at J, with 2 bases between the two ends. This CDR3 has 12 amino acids. The germline CDR1 and CDR2 sequences are SEHNR and FQNEAQ (reference sequence). The CDR3 DNA reads TGTGCCAGCAGCTTCTCTAATGAAAAACTGTTTTTT. This codes for CASSFSNEKLFF.

The chain couples TRBV28 to TRBJ2-4; D is possibly TRBD1 (5 bases). Germline lookup yields CDR1 MDHEN and CDR2 SYDVKM. The CDR3 loop spans 16 amino acids. Trimming cost V 9 bases and J 2 bases, with 20 bases left between them. CDR3 nucleotide sequence: TGTGCCAGTCACAGGAGAGCGCTTGTTTCCAAAAACATTCAGTACTTC. Its protein is CASHRRALVSKNIQYF.

The chain couples TRBV4-1 to TRBJ2-3; TRBD2 agrees at 8 bases. V lost 4 bases, J lost 1 base, and 13 bases stayed unmatched. CDR3 length: 18 residues. Germline CDR1 reads MGHRA; CDR2 reads YSYEKL. The CDR3 bases are TGCGCCAGCAGCCCCGCCCAGCGGGGGATAGTTGGCACAGATACGCAGTATTTT. Translated, it gives CASSPAQRGIVGTDTQYF.

V gene TRBV6-6 combines with J gene TRBJ2-5; TRBD1 is a possible D gene (6 bases). The CDR3 extends over 13 amino acids. V lost 6 bases and J 4 bases, leaving 12 bases between the germline ends. CDR1 is MNHNY and CDR2 is SVGAGI in the germline V gene (reference sequence). The CDR3 protein is CASSPRGGETQYF. The CDR3 nucleotides read TGTGCCAGCAGCCCCAGAGGGGGAGAGACCCAGTACTTC.

The J gene is TRBJ1-1, the V gene TRBV6-5, with 8 bases that match TRBD1. Germline values: CDR1 MNHEY, CDR2 SVGAGI. The CDR3 is 12 residues long. With 3 bases clipped from V and 11 bases from J, the junction kept 5 bases outside the gene matches. In nucleotides, the CDR3 is TGTGCCAGCAGTTATTCGACAGGGGTGGCTTTCTTT. It yields the protein CASSYSTGVAFF.

The CDR3 reads CATSRVPGPQHF. CDR3 bases: TGTGCCACCAGCAGAGTCCCGGGGCCCCAGCATTTT. The chain joins TRBV15 to TRBJ1-5, with D unresolved. CDR1 is LNHNV and CDR2 is YYDKDF in the germline V gene (reference sequence). The CDR3 is made up of 12 amino acids. Between the trimmed V and J ends, which lost 1 base and 9 bases, there was a span of 7 bases.

The V and J genes are TRBV6-6 and TRBJ1-2; tentatively, D is TRBD1 (5 bases). The V end lost 5 bases, the J end lost 4 bases, and 14 bases lay between the germline ends. Germline values: CDR1 MNHNY, CDR2 SVGAGI (reference sequence). CDR3 length equals 14 residues. This CDR3 is CASSRDRAVYGYTF. The DNA for the CDR3 is TGTGCCAGCAGTCGTGACAGAGCCGTCTATGGCTACACCTTC.

This chain links TRBV7-3 with TRBJ2-1, with TRBD2 matching over 10 bases. CDR3 size: 15 residues. V shed 5 bases, J shed 4 bases, and the junction held 5 bases outside the gene matches. Germline values: CDR1 SGHTA, CDR2 FQGTGA. The CDR3 loop is CASSIGLADYNEQFF. Written as DNA, the CDR3 is TGTGCCAGCAGCATCGGACTAGCGGATTACAATGAGCAGTTCTTC.

This chain uses TRBV18 with TRBJ2-1; 11 nucleotides align to TRBD1. V shed 3 bases, J shed 4 bases, and the junction held 5 bases outside the gene matches. Germline loops: CDR1 KGHSH, CDR2 LQKENI. This CDR3 is built from 16 residues. CDR3 DNA: TGTGCCAGCTCACCCAGGACAGGGGGCCAGTACAATGAGCAGTTCTTC. Residues: CASSPRTGGQYNEQFF.

V and J are TRBV19 and TRBJ1-5; D perhaps matches TRBD1 (5 bases). V was pared by 2 bases and J by 5 bases, with 10 bases between. CDR1 is LNHDA and CDR2 is SQIVND in the germline V gene (reference sequence). The length of the CDR3 is 14 residues. The CDR3 DNA reads as TGTGCCAGTAGTATACCAGGGTGGGATCAGCCCCAGCATTTT. It is translated as CASSIPGWDQPQHF.

The gene calls are TRBV2 and TRBJ1-1, with TRBD1 matching 9 bases. In germline, CDR1 is SNHLY, CDR2 FYNNEI. Losses at the gene ends were 3 bases for V and 5 bases for J; bases not matched to a gene: 4. The length of the CDR3 is 14 residues. The CDR3 region has the DNA TGTGCCAGCAGTGACCCTGACAGGGGGACTGAAGCTTTCTTT. The encoded protein is CASSDPDRGTEAFF.

V usage is TRBV5-1 and J usage is TRBJ1-5; D unclear. Germline V gene lookup returns CDR1 SGHRS and CDR2 YFSETQ. Trimming cost V 5 bases and J 0 bases, with 6 bases left between them. The CDR3 has 13 residues. The CDR3 sequence: CASRQDSNQPQHF. The CDR3 DNA sequence: TGCGCCAGCAGGCAGGATAGCAATCAGCCCCAGCATTTT.

The genes are TRBV2 and TRBJ1-4; D is undetermined. The CDR3 loop spans 16 amino acids. The germline V gene has CDR1 SNHLY and CDR2 FYNNEI. V lost 0 bases, J lost 7 bases, and 15 bases lay in between. CDR3 amino acids: CASSEAGRRAGEKLFF. The CDR3 DNA reads TGTGCCAGCAGTGAAGCGGGAAGGAGAGCTGGTGAAAAACTGTTTTTT.

The DNA of the CDR3 is TGTGCCAGCAGCGTAGGGGGGGGCAGGCCAGATACGCAGTATTTT. Translated: CASSVGGGRPDTQYF. V and J are TRBV9 and TRBJ2-3; a weak D match, TRBD2 (7 bases). The germline V gene encodes CDR1 SGDLS and CDR2 YYNGEE. V was pared by 0 bases and J by 4 bases, with 12 bases between. The length of the CDR3 is 15 residues. Variable domain in full (rest from reference TRBV9 and TRBJ2-3): DSGVTQTPKHLITATGQRVTLRCSPRSGDLSVYWYQQSLDQGLQFLIQYYNGEERAKGNILERFSAQQFPDLHSELNLSSLELGDSALYFCASSVGGGRPDTQYFGPGTRLTVL.

This clone was observed once. This sequence joins TRBV3-1 (or the pseudogene TRBV3-2) and TRBJ2-2; D might be TRBD2 (5 bases). The CDR3 is 12 residues long. The germline CDR1 and CDR2 sequences are LGHDT and YNNKEL (reference sequence). V lost 3 bases and J 7 bases, leaving 6 bases between the germline ends. The chain's CDR3 is CASSQTIGELFF. The CDR3 nucleotides read TGTGCCAGCAGCCAGACTATCGGGGAGCTGTTTTTT.

The chain carries TRBV29-1 and TRBJ2-1; D unresolved. Germline lookup yields CDR1 SQVTM and CDR2 ANQGSEA. V was clipped by 8 bases and J by 5 bases, with 13 bases between them. The CDR3 has 12 residues. DNA for the CDR3: TGCAGCTCATCTAGGAGTGACAATGAGCAGTTCTTC. Encoded protein: CSSSRSDNEQFF.

The chain uses TRBV5-6 and TRBJ1-2; 7 nucleotides agree with TRBD1. Germline loops: CDR1 SGHDT, CDR2 YYEEEE. V shed 7 bases and J 5 bases; nucleotides not matched to a gene: 14. The CDR3 has 15 amino acids. CDR3: CASGHRGPPSYGYTF. CDR3 sequence (DNA): TGTGCCAGCGGTCACAGGGGTCCCCCTTCATATGGCTACACCTTC.

This chain joins TRBV19 and TRBJ2-1; no definite D call. From germline, CDR1 is LNHDA and CDR2 SQIVND (reference sequence). This CDR3 is built from 14 residues. V was clipped by 5 bases and J by 4 bases, with 12 bases between them. CDR3 sequence: CASSHGGAYNEQFF. The CDR3 nucleotides are TGTGCCAGTAGTCATGGTGGAGCATACAATGAGCAGTTCTTC.

This clone has only a few counts. The chain uses TRBV4-2 and TRBJ1-2, with D unclear. Germline V CDR1 and CDR2: LGHNA, YNFKEQ. Trimming took 3 bases from V and 4 from J, leaving 15 bases between them. The CDR3 is made up of 15 amino acids. The CDR3 nucleotides are TGTGCCAGCAGCCACCTCCAAGAGAAATTCTATGGCTACACCTTC. This encodes CASSHLQEKFYGYTF.

The rearrangement joins TRBV5-3 to TRBJ2-4; 10 nucleotides align to TRBD2. TRBV5-3 is an ORF, with its function uncertain. Trimming took 1 base from V and 0 from J; bases not matched to a gene: 7. CDR3 length: 18 amino acids. Here the CDR3 reads CARSLSLAGALAKNIQYF. The CDR3, as DNA: TGTGCCAGAAGCTTGTCCCTAGCGGGGGCCCTAGCCAAAAACATTCAGTACTTC.

CDR3 sequence reads: CASSWGNNQPQHF. CDR3 DNA sequence: TGTGCCAGCAGTTGGGGAAACAATCAGCCCCAGCATTTT. The rearrangement joins TRBV6-2 or TRBV6-3 to TRBJ1-5; D is unresolved. V was shortened by 4 bases and J by 3 bases, with 7 bases between the two germline ends. CDR1 is MNHEY, CDR2 SVGEGT, per germline. This CDR3 is built from 13 residues.

The rearrangement joins TRBV19 to TRBJ1-5; D call uncertain. The germline V gene encodes CDR1 LNHDA and CDR2 SQIVND (reference sequence). This CDR3 is 13 amino acids long. V lost 10 bases, J lost 2 bases, and 12 bases lay in between. CDR3 sequence: CATRSGGNQPQHF. The CDR3 DNA reads as TGTGCCACCCGGAGCGGTGGCAATCAGCCCCAGCATTTT.